These 29 T cell receptor beta chains originate from one sample sequenced in a study of blood T cells in healthy people across ages. The authors ran a second PCR of about 7 to 11 cycles using a sample-barcoded 5' primer and a J-beta primer mix. One entry per CDR3 protein, called by TCRdb with MiXCR from the 5' RACE reads. The sample has 1.5 million to 2 million distinct CDR3 sequences, 40% to 55% seen once. Material: blood. Receptors originate from a woman in her thirties or forties in good health.

V gene TRBV5-5 combines with J gene TRBJ2-5, with 7 bases matching TRBD1. The germline V gene has CDR1 SGHKS and CDR2 YYEKEE (reference sequence). The CDR3 length is 15 residues. The junction had 8 bases not matched to a gene; V was cut back by 4 bases and J by 2 bases. The CDR3: CASSLTGIPQETQYF. CDR3 sequence (DNA): TGTGCCAGCAGCCTGACAGGGATTCCTCAAGAGACCCAGTACTTC.

For this clonotype: At one end the junction does not follow the germline gene, possibly because of a read error. The chain is built from TRBV4-2 and TRBJ2-7; unclear D gene. Germline CDR1 and CDR2: LGHNA and YNFKEQ. This CDR3 has 14 amino acids. DNA for the CDR3: TGTGCCAGCGGCCACAGAGCTAAGGTCGACGAGCAGTACTTC. Its translation: CASGHRAKVDEQYF.

This clonotype occurred once. Possible read error: a much larger clone is one base away. V and J are TRBV7-2 and TRBJ2-7; D is unresolved. Trimming took 1 base from V and 6 from J, leaving 7 bases between them. Germline V gene data show CDR1 as SGHTA and CDR2 as FQGNSA. The CDR3 is 12 amino acids. The DNA of the CDR3 is TGTGCCAGCAGCTTAGGGGTTCCCGAGCAGTACTTC. Translated: CASSLGVPEQYF.

This CDR3 reads CASSSEGLLYEQFF. CDR3 nucleotide sequence: TGTGCCAGCAGCAGCGAGGGGCTTTTGTATGAGCAGTTCTTC. The chain combines TRBV7-2 with TRBJ2-1; the D call may be TRBD1 or TRBD2 (5 bases each). Trimming left V 5 bases short and J 8 bases short, with 16 bases between. This CDR3 has 14 residues. The V gene's germline CDR1 is SGHTA and CDR2 FQGNSA.

With respect to this clonotype: Sequence at one end of the junction differs from germline and may be a read error. The genes are TRBV6-2 or TRBV6-3 and TRBJ2-7; possible D gene TRBD1, 6 bases. The germline V gene encodes CDR1 MNHEY and CDR2 SVGEGT. This CDR3 region has 13 residues. Written as DNA, the CDR3 is TGTACCAGCAGTTACGGACAGAAGTACGAGCAGTACTTC. Its protein product is CTSSYGQKYEQYF.

This clonotype was seen a few times. This chain uses TRBV7-2 with TRBJ2-1; 16 nucleotides line up with TRBD2. Germline V CDR1 and CDR2: SGHTA, FQGNSA. After removal of 4 bases from V and 8 bases from J, the junction contained 5 bases not matched to a gene. This CDR3 spans 16 amino acids. Here the CDR3 DNA reads TGTGCCAGCAGCTCCAAGGGACTAGCGGGGGGGTATGAGCAGTTCTTC. Its protein is CASSSKGLAGGYEQFF.

This chain uses TRBV28 with TRBJ2-7; 8 bases align to TRBD2. CDR1 and CDR2 (germline): MDHEN, SYDVKM. V lost 4 bases to trimming and J lost 2 bases; unmatched junction nucleotides: 13. The CDR3 totals 17 residues. The CDR3 DNA sequence: TGTGCCAGCAGTTCCATCATGACTAGCGCTTCGGCCTACGAGCAGTACTTC. It yields the protein CASSSIMTSASAYEQYF.

The rearrangement links TRBV7-2 to TRBJ1-2, with 8 nucleotides matching TRBD1. Germline assignment: CDR1 SGHTA and CDR2 FQGNSA. The CDR3 sequence is 16 residues long. The trim removed 2 bases at V and 8 bases at J, leaving 13 bases unmatched. This chain's CDR3 is CASSLSRGRGQDGYTF. The CDR3 DNA follows: TGTGCCAGCAGCTTATCCCGGGGCAGGGGGCAAGACGGCTACACCTTC.

V usage is TRBV27 and J usage is TRBJ2-3; 7 bases are a match to TRBD1. CDR3 length equals 14 residues. Germline V gene lookup returns CDR1 MNHEY and CDR2 SMNVEV (reference sequence). The V segment lost 6 bases and the J segment 4 bases; nucleotides outside the gene matches: 7. CDR3 in amino acids: CASRYRGRADTQYF. In DNA form, the CDR3 reads TGTGCCAGCAGATATAGGGGGCGCGCAGATACGCAGTATTTT.

This clonotype was seen at least ten times. The chain employs TRBV4-3 and TRBJ2-3; D not resolved. This CDR3 is built from 12 residues. From germline, CDR1 is LGHNA and CDR2 YSLEER. Trimming took 2 bases from V and 5 from J, leaving 5 bases between them. The CDR3 region is CASSQSGDTQYF. The CDR3 nucleotides read TGCGCCAGCAGCCAATCGGGAGATACGCAGTATTTT.

V gene TRBV4-2 combines with J gene TRBJ1-2, with a weak D call TRBD1 (6 bases). The CDR3 loop spans 16 amino acids. V was trimmed by 4 bases and J by 3 bases, leaving 18 bases between them. CDR1 LGHNA and CDR2 YNFKEQ come from the germline V gene. The CDR3 region is CASSLVTQGTDYGYTF. Written as DNA, the CDR3 is TGTGCCAGCAGCCTCGTCACACAGGGAACAGACTATGGCTACACCTTC.

This rearrangement joins TRBV9 to TRBJ2-3; maybe TRBD1 (5 bases). V lost 2 bases, J lost 2 bases, and 12 bases lay in between. Germline assignment: CDR1 SGDLS and CDR2 YYNGEE. The CDR3 is 15 amino acids. The CDR3 protein is CASSVGQQDTDTQYF. The CDR3 DNA reads TGTGCCAGCAGCGTGGGGCAACAGGACACAGATACGCAGTATTTT.

The chain employs TRBV6-6 and TRBJ2-1; no clear D. V was clipped by 5 bases and J by 10 bases, with 12 bases between them. The CDR3 totals 12 residues. Germline CDR1 is MNHNY and CDR2 is SVGAGI (reference sequence). CDR3 residues: CASSLPKGEQFF. The CDR3, as DNA: TGTGCCAGCAGTCTCCCGAAAGGGGAGCAGTTCTTC.

This clonotype was observed a single time. This rearrangement joins TRBV20-1 to TRBJ2-5; D is unresolved. Germline lookup yields CDR1 DFQATT and CDR2 SNEGSKA (reference sequence). There are 12 residues in the CDR3. V lost 3 bases to trimming and J lost 11 bases, with 16 bases between them. The CDR3 coding sequence is TGCAGTGCTAGGCCCCTAAGCAATGAGCAGTACTTC. Its protein is CSARPLSNEQYF.

The chain uses TRBV7-9 and TRBJ2-7; tentatively, D is TRBD2 (5 bases). Germline loops: CDR1 SEHNR, CDR2 FQNEAQ (reference sequence). The CDR3 spans 15 residues. The V and J ends lost 5 bases and 3 bases respectively, with 17 bases between them. The CDR3 nucleotides read TGTGCCAGCAGCCCAGATGGAGGTATCCTCTACGAGCAGTACTTC. This sequence encodes CASSPDGGILYEQYF.

The chain carries TRBV5-1 and TRBJ2-5, with unresolved D. Germline lookup yields CDR1 SGHRS and CDR2 YFSETQ. The CDR3 runs 15 residues. Trimming stripped 0 bases from V and 2 bases from J, with 11 bases between. The CDR3 region is CASSLVGQPQETQYF. CDR3 coding DNA: TGCGCCAGCAGCTTGGTAGGTCAGCCGCAAGAGACCCAGTACTTC.

This chain joins TRBV12-3 or TRBV12-4 and TRBJ2-3; weak D call: TRBD2 (6 bases). Trimming cost V 1 base and J 2 bases, with 13 bases left between them. CDR3 size: 16 residues. The CDR3 here is CASSLVGTSNTDTQYF. The CDR3 coding sequence is TGTGCCAGCAGTTTAGTTGGGACTTCGAACACAGATACGCAGTATTTT.

The gene calls are TRBV6-5 and TRBJ2-1; no clear D. The CDR3 consists of 14 residues. V was cut by 5 bases and J by 9 bases, with 17 bases left in between. Germline assignment: CDR1 MNHEY and CDR2 SVGAGI. The CDR3 region has the DNA TGTGCCAGCAGTCTCACAGCAGGTTTCAGTGAGCAGTTCTTC. The encoded protein is CASSLTAGFSEQFF.

This clonotype has more than one count but fewer than ten. The chain uses TRBV24-1 and TRBJ2-5; a weak D match, TRBD2 (5 bases). Germline CDR1 and CDR2: KGHDR and SFDVKD. Trimming cost V 3 bases and J 4 bases, with 11 bases left between them. This CDR3 is 14 amino acids long. The CDR3 is CATSDPRGLETQYF. CDR3 DNA: TGTGCCACCAGTGATCCGAGAGGGTTAGAGACCCAGTACTTC.

The chain employs TRBV6-2 or TRBV6-3 and TRBJ1-2; no clear D gene. Germline V lookup: CDR1 MNHEY, CDR2 SVGEGT. The V and J ends lost 7 bases and 8 bases respectively, with 11 bases between them. The CDR3 is 11 amino acids. The CDR3 spells CASNHGRGYTF. DNA of the CDR3: TGTGCCAGCAACCACGGACGCGGCTACACCTTC.

This clonotype turned up a few times. This sequence joins TRBV6-5 and TRBJ2-5; TRBD2 matches 7 bases. This CDR3 spans 15 amino acids. Trimming removed 6 bases from V and 11 bases from J; junction bases left unmatched: 18. Per the germline V gene, CDR1 is MNHEY and CDR2 is SVGAGI. Here the CDR3 DNA reads TGTGCCAGCAGGCCCGCGGGACTAATATACAATGAGCAGTACTTC. Translated, it gives CASRPAGLIYNEQYF.

The chain combines TRBV5-1 with TRBJ2-1; D possibly corresponds to TRBD2 (6 bases). Germline values: CDR1 SGHRS, CDR2 YFSETQ. CDR3 size: 16 residues. V lost 4 bases and J 0 bases, leaving 14 bases between the germline ends. CDR3 residues: CASSRRGLLSYNEQFF. The CDR3 DNA sequence: TGCGCCAGCAGCAGGAGGGGTCTCCTCTCCTACAATGAGCAGTTCTTC.

J is TRBJ2-7 and V is TRBV28, with D unclear. The V end lost 3 bases, the J end lost 4 bases, and 13 bases lay between the germline ends. Germline values: CDR1 MDHEN, CDR2 SYDVKM. This CDR3 region has 14 residues. The CDR3, as DNA: TGTGCCAGCAGTTTGTTAGGGCAGAGGTACGAGCAGTACTTC. Translation gives CASSLLGQRYEQYF.

V and J are TRBV3-1 and TRBJ2-5; D call uncertain. The CDR3 length is 13 residues. CDR1 is LGHDT and CDR2 is YNNKEL in the germline V gene (reference sequence). Trimming removed 5 bases from V and 7 bases from J, with 14 bases in between. CDR3: CASSEGRVGTQYF. CDR3 in DNA: TGTGCCAGCAGCGAAGGCCGGGTCGGGACCCAGTACTTC.

V usage is TRBV20-1 and J usage is TRBJ2-7; TRBD1 might be the D (6 bases). V lost 7 bases, J lost 11 bases, and 21 bases lay in between. This CDR3 has 12 amino acids. The V gene's germline CDR1 is DFQATT and CDR2 SNEGSKA (reference sequence). This CDR3 reads CSVEGEIFREYF. For the CDR3, the DNA is TGCAGTGTAGAGGGGGAGATCTTTAGAGAGTACTTC.

The chain employs TRBV18 and TRBJ2-5; 10 bases map to TRBD1. The J call is in doubt because the DNA end fits TRBJ2-7 better. Germline CDR1 is KGHSH and CDR2 is LQKENI. The CDR3 totals 15 residues. CDR3 sequence (DNA): TGTGCCAGCTCCCCTCCCGGGACAGGGGCCAACGAGCAGTACTTC. Translation: CASSPPGTGANEQYF.

This clonotype was picked up a small number of times. The chain employs TRBV20-1 and TRBJ2-4; the D call may be TRBD1 or TRBD2 (6 bases each). V lost 0 bases and J 8 bases, leaving 17 bases between the germline ends. Germline V lookup: CDR1 DFQATT, CDR2 SNEGSKA (reference sequence). The CDR3 covers 15 residues. In DNA, the CDR3 is TGCAGTGCTAGAGATCTCGTGGGGGGACAAGACATTCAGTACTTC. Translation: CSARDLVGGQDIQYF.

V is TRBV27 and J is TRBJ2-3, with D tentatively TRBD1 (6 bases). The germline V and J ends were trimmed by 5 bases and 1 base, with 13 bases remaining between them. CDR3 length: 15 residues. CDR1 and CDR2 from the germline V gene are MNHEY and SMNVEV (reference sequence). CDR3 in amino acids: CASSQTRTGTDTQYF. In DNA, the CDR3 is TGTGCCAGCAGTCAAACTCGGACAGGCACAGATACGCAGTATTTT.

The V gene is TRBV7-2, the J gene TRBJ2-5; 9 bases are a match to TRBD2. The CDR3 contains 14 residues. CDR1 SGHTA and CDR2 FQGNSA come from the germline V gene. V was pared by 6 bases and J by 4 bases, with 6 bases of the junction left unmatched. CDR3 bases: TGTGCCAGCAGGTGGGGTAGCGGGGGAGAGACCCAGTACTTC. Protein product: CASRWGSGGETQYF. Together with reference TRBV7-2 and TRBJ2-5, the CDR3 gives the full variable domain: GAGVSQSPSNKVTEKGKDVELRCDPISGHTALYWYRQSLGQGLEFLIYFQGNSAPDKSGLPSDRFSAERTGGSVSTLTIQRTQQEDSAVYLCASRWGSGGETQYFGPGTRLLVL.